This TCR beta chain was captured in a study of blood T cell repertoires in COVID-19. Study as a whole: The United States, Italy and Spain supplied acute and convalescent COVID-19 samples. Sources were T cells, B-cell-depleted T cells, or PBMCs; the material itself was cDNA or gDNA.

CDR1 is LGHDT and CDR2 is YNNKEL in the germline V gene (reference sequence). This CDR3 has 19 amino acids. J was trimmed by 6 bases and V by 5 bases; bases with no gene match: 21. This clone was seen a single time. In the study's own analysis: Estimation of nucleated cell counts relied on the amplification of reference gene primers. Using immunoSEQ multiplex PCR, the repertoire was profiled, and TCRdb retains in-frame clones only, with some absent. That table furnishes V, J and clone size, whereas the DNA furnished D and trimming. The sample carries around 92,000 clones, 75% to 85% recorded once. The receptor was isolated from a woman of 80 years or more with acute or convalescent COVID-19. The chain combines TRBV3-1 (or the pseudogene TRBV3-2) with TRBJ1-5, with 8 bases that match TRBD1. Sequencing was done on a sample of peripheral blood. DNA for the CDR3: TGTGCCAGCAGCTTCCCTAACCCGACGACAGGGGAGATTTGTCAGCCCCAGCATTTT. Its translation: CASSFPNPTTGEICQPQHF.